The next 19 T cell receptor beta chains were all read from a single sample in a study of blood T cell dynamics during melanoma immunotherapy. As for time point: week 3, after first cycle of checkpoint inhibitor. The table came from immunoSEQ multiplex PCR; TCRdb's copy has only in-frame clones and leaves some out. The profile covers about 8,400 clones, with approximately 85% appearing a single time and 3% to 4.5% taken by the ten largest. Sequences were derived from blood, sampled from a patient treated with checkpoint blockade. The receptors originated from a human donor with melanoma.

The rearrangement uses TRBV6-5 and TRBJ2-7; no reliable D call. V lost 6 bases and J 6 bases, leaving 9 bases between the germline ends. The V gene's germline CDR1 is MNHEY and CDR2 SVGAGI. The CDR3 sequence is 11 residues long. The CDR3 coding sequence is TGTGCCAGCAGCGTGAAAAGCGAGCAGTACTTC. Translated: CASSVKSEQYF.

The chain links TRBV28 to TRBJ2-7; D unclear. Germline V gives CDR1 MDHEN, CDR2 SYDVKM. This CDR3 comprises 14 residues. V shed 1 base and J shed 2 bases, with 9 bases lying between them. The CDR3 protein is CASSLSWSTYEQYF. Here the CDR3 DNA reads TGTGCCAGCAGTTTATCCTGGTCGACCTACGAGCAGTACTTC.

The rearrangement joins TRBV19 to TRBJ2-6; 13 nucleotides line up with TRBD2. Per the germline V gene, CDR1 is LNHDA and CDR2 is SQIVND (reference sequence). V lost 6 bases, J lost 4 bases, and 18 bases stayed unmatched. This CDR3 region has 21 residues. CDR3 sequence reads: CASRPHGLAGARGTGANVLTF. In DNA form, the CDR3 reads TGTGCCAGTAGACCACACGGACTAGCGGGAGCTCGGGGGACAGGGGCCAACGTCCTGACTTTC.

This clone has a single count. This rearrangement joins TRBV12-5 to TRBJ2-7; tentatively, D is TRBD2 (5 bases). The CDR3 totals 16 residues. Germline CDR1 and CDR2: LGHNT and FRNRAP. V was pared by 5 bases and J by 5 bases, with 22 bases between. The CDR3 protein is CASGPLERPDDHEQYF. DNA of the CDR3: TGTGCTAGTGGTCCACTAGAGCGGCCAGACGACCACGAGCAGTACTTC.

The CDR3 loop reads CASSPGLLMNTEAFF. DNA of the CDR3: TGTGCCAGCTCACCAGGTTTACTCATGAACACTGAAGCTTTCTTT. This chain joins TRBV18 and TRBJ1-1; D remains ambiguous. The CDR3 spans 15 residues. Trimming shortened V by 2 bases and J by 0 bases, and 10 bases separated the two germline ends. Germline CDR1 reads KGHSH; CDR2 reads LQKENI.

This clone was observed a single time. V usage is TRBV5-4 and J usage is TRBJ2-1; D uncertain. V lost 4 bases and J 1 base, leaving 12 bases between the germline ends. This CDR3 region has 15 residues. The V gene's germline CDR1 is SGHNT and CDR2 YYREEE (reference sequence). The CDR3, as DNA: TGTGCCAGCAGCCCCCCCTCGCGGTCCTACAATGAGCAGTTCTTC. Residues: CASSPPSRSYNEQFF. Filled out from reference TRBV5-4 and TRBJ2-1, the complete variable domain reads ETGVTQSPTHLIKTRGQQVTLRCSSQSGHNTVSWYQQALGQGPQFIFQYYREEENGRGNFPPRFSGLQFPNYSSELNVNALELDDSALYLCASSPPSRSYNEQFFGPGTRLTVL.

This sequence joins TRBV7-8 and TRBJ1-1; D is undetermined. V lost 2 bases, J lost 6 bases, and 10 bases lay in between. The CDR3 has 13 amino acids. Germline V lookup: CDR1 SGHVS, CDR2 FQNEAQ. CDR3 sequence: CASSLLSGAEAFF. Written as DNA, the CDR3 is TGTGCCAGCAGCTTATTGTCCGGCGCTGAAGCTTTCTTT.

The CDR3 DNA sequence: TGTGCCAGCAGCCCCGGGGGCGCTGGGGCCAACGTCCTGACTTTC. Amino acid sequence: CASSPGGAGANVLTF. The chain employs TRBV11-2 and TRBJ2-6; D assignment may be TRBD1 or TRBD2 (6 bases each). The CDR3 runs 15 residues. V shed 5 bases and J shed 2 bases, with 10 bases lying between them. Germline V CDR1 and CDR2: SGHAT, FQNNGV.

This rearrangement joins TRBV7-2 to TRBJ1-2; 8 nucleotides line up with TRBD1. The germline gives CDR1 SGHTA, CDR2 FQGNSA. The CDR3 totals 13 residues. J lost 5 bases, V lost 4 bases, and 3 bases had no gene match. CDR3 bases: TGTGCCAGCAGCTCCGGACAGGGTTATGGCTACACCTTC. This gives the protein CASSSGQGYGYTF.

The chain has TRBV6-5 and TRBJ1-6; TRBD1 is a possible D gene (6 bases). Germline-derived CDR1 and CDR2 are MNHEY and SVGAGI. V gave up 5 bases and J gave up 9 bases, with 17 bases separating them. This CDR3 spans 15 amino acids. This CDR3 is CASSHYREWGSPLHF. The CDR3 DNA reads as TGTGCCAGCAGTCACTACAGGGAATGGGGTTCACCCCTCCACTTT.

The chain uses TRBV7-9 and TRBJ1-1; no firm D call. V lost 2 bases, J lost 8 bases, and 12 bases lay in between. Germline V CDR1 and CDR2: SEHNR, FQNEAQ (reference sequence). This CDR3 is 13 amino acids long. CDR3 in DNA: TGTGCCAGCAGCTTATCGCCGGGGATCGAAGCTTTCTTT. Translated, it gives CASSLSPGIEAFF.

This clone was seen once. The chain is built from TRBV19 and TRBJ1-1; no firm D call. The germline V and J ends were trimmed by 8 bases and 13 bases, with 17 bases remaining between them. This CDR3 has 11 amino acids. Germline CDR1 LNHDA, CDR2 SQIVND (reference sequence). The CDR3 region is CASGPARRDFF. CDR3 DNA sequence: TGTGCCAGTGGGCCAGCCCGACGGGATTTCTTT. The variable domain in full, completed from reference TRBV19 and TRBJ1-1, reads DGGITQSPKYLFRKEGQNVTLSCEQNLNHDAMYWYRQDPGQGLRLIYYSQIVNDFQKGDIAEGYSVSREKKESFPLTVTSAQKNPTAFYLCASGPARRDFFGQGTRLTVV.

Comment on this clone: The junction and the germline gene differ at one end; a read error may be behind it. Written as DNA, the CDR3 is TGTGCTAGCAGTTCGGGACCGAGCTCTGGAAACACCATATATTTT. Amino acids: CASSSGPSSGNTIYF. V usage is TRBV7-7 and J usage is TRBJ1-3; tentatively, D is TRBD1 (5 bases). CDR1 is SSHAT and CDR2 is FNYEAQ in the germline V gene (reference sequence). The CDR3 covers 15 residues.

This sequence joins TRBV7-2 and TRBJ1-4; a weak D match, TRBD1 (6 bases). The CDR3 totals 14 residues. Trimming left V 4 bases short and J 12 bases short, with 18 bases between. The V gene's germline CDR1 is SGHTA and CDR2 FQGNSA. The CDR3 bases are TGTGCCAGCAGCTCGAGACCAGGGGTCGGGGAACTGTTTTTT. This sequence encodes CASSSRPGVGELFF. Supplemented by reference TRBV7-2 and TRBJ1-4, the full variable domain reads GAGVSQSPSNKVTEKGKDVELRCDPISGHTALYWYRQSLGQGLEFLIYFQGNSAPDKSGLPSDRFSAERTGGSVSTLTIQRTQQEDSAVYLCASSSRPGVGELFFGSGTQLSVL.

Only a few counts were recorded for this clone. The chain joins TRBV7-6 to TRBJ1-5; 7 nucleotides match TRBD1. The V gene end was trimmed by 1 base and the J gene end by 4 bases; junction bases not matched to a gene: 4. Germline CDR1 and CDR2: SGHVS and FNYEAQ. The CDR3 is 15 amino acids. This chain's CDR3 is CASSLGGRGNQPQHF. The DNA of the CDR3 is TGTGCCAGCAGCTTAGGGGGCAGGGGGAATCAGCCCCAGCATTTT.

The J gene is TRBJ1-2, the V gene TRBV18, with unresolved D. CDR3 length: 14 amino acids. The V gene lost 2 bases and the J gene lost 2 bases, with 9 bases spanning the gap. Germline-derived CDR1 and CDR2 are KGHSH and LQKENI. CDR3 nucleotides: TGTGCCAGCTCACCATCGTCCGTGAACTATGGCTACACCTTC. Amino acid sequence: CASSPSSVNYGYTF.

The chain combines TRBV28 with TRBJ1-2; 8 bases line up with TRBD1. V trimming: 5 bases; J trimming: 3 bases; junction bases outside the gene matches: 14. Germline values: CDR1 MDHEN, CDR2 SYDVKM. This CDR3 comprises 17 residues. The CDR3 region has the DNA TGTGCCAGCAGTCCTGGGGGCAGGGGGCGTTGGGACTATGGCTACACCTTC. Amino acids: CASSPGGRGRWDYGYTF.

The chain carries TRBV5-8 and TRBJ1-1; 8 positions match TRBD1. The CDR3 spans 15 residues. From germline, CDR1 is SGHTS and CDR2 YDEGEE. Trimming at V came to 6 bases and at J to 2 bases, leaving 9 bases not matched to a gene. The CDR3 region is CASTKIDRGNTEAFF. DNA for the CDR3: TGTGCCAGCACCAAAATCGACAGGGGAAACACTGAAGCTTTCTTT. The full variable domain, its missing parts supplied by reference TRBV5-8 and TRBJ1-1, is EAGVTQSPTHLIKTRGQQATLRCSPISGHTSVYWYQQALGLGLQFLLWYDEGEERNRGNFPPRFSGRQFPNYSSELNVNALELEDSALYLCASTKIDRGNTEAFFGQGTRLTVV.

Here the CDR3 DNA reads TGTGCCAGCAGTGAGACAGGAGCTGCTAACTATGGCTACACCTTC. Residues: CASSETGAANYGYTF. The chain uses TRBV6-6 and TRBJ1-2; D is perhaps TRBD1 (6 bases). Germline V gives CDR1 MNHNY, CDR2 SVGAGI (reference sequence). V was cut by 5 bases and J by 0 bases, with 13 bases left in between. The CDR3 loop spans 15 amino acids.